This TCR beta chain was identified in a study of control samples from healthy donors and cancer patients (dated by TCRdb to between 2020 and 2021). As encoded in the germline V gene, CDR1 is SGHTA while CDR2 is FQGNSA. Spanning cysteine to phenylalanine, the CDR3 consists of 15 amino acids. Just the 45-base CDR3 DNA is kept, in frame starting at base 1. Between the V and J ends, shortened by 2 bases and 2 bases respectively, the junction contains 11 bases. On this clone itself: The clone's antigen remains unknown. One base away there is no much larger clone; base qualities are not given.

Receptor amplification or capture employed the immunoSEQ multiplex PCR assay. Drawn from immuneACCESS, this table holds only the in-frame rearrangements with V and J called that TCRdb kept. Clones are partly lost; checked studies trace under half to an unresolved V gene and leave the rest unexplained. Here the sample has about 170,000 clones; 90% to 95% occur a single time. 4.1% of the sample comes from the top ten. This chain is built from TRBV7-2 and TRBJ2-3; a weak D assignment points to TRBD2 (6 bases agree). The specimen was blood. This TCR derives from an older woman in good health. Read as DNA, the sequence is TGTGCCAGCAGCTTACAGGCGGGACCCACAGATACGCAGTATTTT. This codes for CASSLQAGPTDTQYF.